The clone carrying this T cell receptor (beta chain) was found a few times. Study processing details: Estimates of nucleated cell counts were drawn from the amplification of reference gene primers. Produced via immunoSEQ multiplex PCR; TCRdb's table is partial and in-frame only. Clone size and V and J calls were adopted from that table, with D and trimming inferred from the DNA. The sample consists of over 200,000 clones, more than 80% of them appearing once. This entry is derived from a study of blood T cell repertoires in COVID-19. Turning to the study itself: From T cells, B-cell-depleted T cells, or PBMCs came the material, which was cDNA or gDNA.

The CDR3 sequence is 15 residues long. Cohort 3 recovered donors had two negative PCRs, clearance, or symptom resolution. This receptor was identified in a man between 40 and 49 years old who had recovered from COVID-19. The sequenced sample consisted of PBMCs or T cells enriched from blood (not recorded which). The chain recombines TRBV12-1 with TRBJ2-7; the D segment call TRBD1 is taken from the table without a DNA check. TRBV12-1 is a pseudogene. The CDR3 DNA reads as TGTGCCAGCAGCTTCTCGGGACAGGGATCGGGAGAGCAGTACTTC. Its translation is CASSFSGQGSGEQYF.